This passage covers 9 T cell receptor beta chains from one sample sequenced in a study of human T cells and chemical hapten exposure. TCRdb passed the RACE reads through MiXCR, listing each CDR3 protein once. This table has about 58,000 distinct CDR3 sequences, over 10% appearing once. Time point defined: patch test 3, about 24 weeks after DPC sensitization. Treatment given: therapeutic diphenylcyclopropenone sensitization with weekly scalp DPC. Specimen: whole blood, collected in connection with sensitization to the hapten diphenylcyclopropenone (DPC). These receptors were obtained from a man aged 25-45 years with alopecia areata. Some clones in this sample may be carry-over from other donors' samples.

This clonotype has a count of ten or more. The chain is built from TRBV6-5 and TRBJ1-2, with a tentative D call TRBD1 (6 bases). The germline CDR1 and CDR2 sequences are MNHEY and SVGAGI. V lost 6 bases to trimming and J lost 4 bases, with 15 bases between them. The CDR3 length is 14 residues. CDR3 nucleotides: TGTGCCAGCAGGCCTGGAGCGGGGGCCTATGGCTACACCTTC. It specifies CASRPGAGAYGYTF.

This clonotype was seen only a few times. The V gene is TRBV29-1, the J gene TRBJ2-7; D ambiguous. V gave up 4 bases and J gave up 2 bases, with 9 bases separating them. CDR3 length: 12 residues. CDR1 and CDR2 from the germline V gene are SQVTM and ANQGSEA. CDR3 loop: CSVADTTYEQYF. The CDR3 DNA reads as TGCAGCGTTGCTGACACCACCTACGAGCAGTACTTC.

CDR3 sequence reads: CSVQDGTNEKLFF. In DNA, the CDR3 is TGCAGTGTCCAGGACGGAACTAATGAAAAACTGTTTTTT. V usage is TRBV20-1 and J usage is TRBJ1-4, with D hard to call. With 7 bases removed from V and 1 base from J, the gap between germline ends came to 10 bases. The CDR3 loop spans 13 amino acids. Germline V lookup: CDR1 DFQATT, CDR2 SNEGSKA (reference sequence).

CDR3 amino acids: CASSQEGGENTIYF. The CDR3 bases are TGCGCCAGCAGCCAAGAAGGGGGCGAAAACACCATATATTTT. This chain connects TRBV4-3 to TRBJ1-3; TRBD1 agrees at 7 bases. V shed 0 bases, J shed 6 bases, and the junction held 2 bases outside the gene matches. Germline assignment: CDR1 LGHNA and CDR2 YSLEER. This CDR3 contains 14 residues.

This clonotype has a count of ten or more. The chain is built from TRBV6-2 or TRBV6-3 and TRBJ1-1; 11 nucleotides agree with TRBD1. The length of the CDR3 is 15 residues. V lost 6 bases to trimming and J lost 5 bases; unmatched junction nucleotides: 8. The germline gives CDR1 MNHEY, CDR2 SVGEGT. The CDR3 is CASSHPDRGRTEAFF. The CDR3 nucleotides are TGTGCCAGCAGCCACCCGGACAGGGGGCGTACTGAAGCTTTCTTT.

V is TRBV12-3 or TRBV12-4 and J is TRBJ2-2; no clear D. The CDR3 consists of 16 residues. Deletions cut 1 base from V and 3 bases from J, with 12 bases between. The CDR3 loop is CASSLDQQIDTGELFF. The CDR3 bases are TGTGCCAGCAGTTTAGATCAACAGATTGACACCGGGGAGCTGTTTTTT.

This clonotype has at least ten counts. This rearrangement joins TRBV10-3 to TRBJ1-1, with 9 bases matching TRBD1. Germline V gene data show CDR1 as ENHRY and CDR2 as SYGVKD. The J segment lost 5 bases and the V segment lost 4 bases, leaving 11 bases of the junction unmatched. The CDR3 totals 16 residues. The CDR3 nucleotides read TGTGCCATCAGTGGACGGACAGGGGACCTCGAAACTGAAGCTTTCTTT. Translated, it gives CAISGRTGDLETEAFF.

The sample holds many counts of this clonotype. The genes are TRBV7-2 and TRBJ1-5; no definite D call. The CDR3 has 15 amino acids. Between the trimmed V and J ends, which lost 4 bases and 3 bases, there was a span of 13 bases. Germline V gives CDR1 SGHTA, CDR2 FQGNSA. CDR3 in amino acids: CASSSGHSINQPQHF. The CDR3 coding sequence is TGTGCCAGCAGCTCGGGTCATAGTATCAATCAGCCCCAGCATTTT.

This clonotype came up many times. The V gene is TRBV5-1, the J gene TRBJ2-7; D is tentatively TRBD1 or TRBD2 (5 bases each). V lost 2 bases and J 6 bases, leaving 9 bases between the germline ends. CDR1 is SGHRS and CDR2 is YFSETQ in the germline V gene. There are 12 residues in the CDR3. The CDR3 region has the DNA TGCGCCAGCAGCTTCCAGGGAGTCGAGCAGTACTTC. It specifies CASSFQGVEQYF.